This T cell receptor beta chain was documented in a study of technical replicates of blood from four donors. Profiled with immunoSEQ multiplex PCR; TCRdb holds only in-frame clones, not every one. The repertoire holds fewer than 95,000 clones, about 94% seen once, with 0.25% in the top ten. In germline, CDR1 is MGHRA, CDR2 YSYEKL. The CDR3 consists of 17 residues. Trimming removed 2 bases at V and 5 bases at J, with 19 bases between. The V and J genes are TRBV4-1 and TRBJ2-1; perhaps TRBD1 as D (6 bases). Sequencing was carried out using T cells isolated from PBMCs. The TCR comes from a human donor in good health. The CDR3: CASSQTSLEQGHNEQFF. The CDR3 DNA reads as TGCGCCAGCAGCCAAACCTCACTAGAGCAGGGGCACAATGAGCAGTTCTTC.